Listed here are 27 T cell receptor beta chains from one sample, sequenced in a study of identical twins. Using its own MiXCR run on the 5' RACE reads, TCRdb lists one record per CDR3 protein. The repertoire holds 690,000 or so distinct CDR3 sequences, with around 8.6% as singletons. Separately, the same data were catalogued under a study of yellow fever vaccine responses in identical twins.

What was sequenced was PBMCs. These receptors were obtained from a woman younger than 30 in good health.

V usage is TRBV5-1 and J usage is TRBJ2-3; D uncertain. The length of the CDR3 is 14 residues. Trimming took 2 bases from V and 5 from J, leaving 12 bases between them. The germline V gene has CDR1 SGHRS and CDR2 YFSETQ. The chain's CDR3 is CASSFNPAGDTQYF. CDR3 sequence (DNA): TGCGCCAGCAGCTTTAACCCCGCCGGAGATACGCAGTATTTT.

The chain employs TRBV7-3 and TRBJ2-3, with 8 bases identical to TRBD2. Germline V gene lookup returns CDR1 SGHTA and CDR2 FQGTGA. This CDR3 region has 15 residues. The V gene end was trimmed by 3 bases and the J gene end by 2 bases; junction bases not matched to a gene: 4. CDR3 loop: CASSFTRGDTDTQYF. CDR3 DNA: TGTGCCAGCAGCTTTACGCGGGGGGACACAGATACGCAGTATTTT.

This clonotype came up a few times. The rearrangement uses TRBV3-1 and TRBJ2-1, with 10 bases lining up with TRBD1. Per the germline V gene, CDR1 is LGHDT and CDR2 is YNNKEL (reference sequence). This CDR3 contains 16 residues. Trimming removed 5 bases from V and 7 bases from J; junction bases left unmatched: 11. This CDR3 is CASSSPGQGIMNEQFF. CDR3 DNA: TGTGCCAGCAGCTCTCCGGGACAGGGGATAATGAATGAGCAGTTCTTC.

This clonotype was observed many times. The gene calls are TRBV5-6 and TRBJ2-2, with a weak D call TRBD1 (6 bases). The CDR3 has 18 amino acids. V was shortened by 4 bases and J by 6 bases, with 25 bases between the two germline ends. Germline loops: CDR1 SGHDT, CDR2 YYEEEE. CDR3 residues: CASSRLRGWKALPGELFF. DNA for the CDR3: TGTGCCAGCAGCCGACTCAGGGGTTGGAAGGCTCTGCCCGGGGAGCTGTTTTTT. Using reference TRBV5-6 and TRBJ2-2 for the parts outside the CDR3, the full variable domain is DAGVTQSPTHLIKTRGQQVTLRCSPKSGHDTVSWYQQALGQGPQFIFQYYEEEERQRGNFPDRFSGHQFPNYSSELNVNALLLGDSALYLCASSRLRGWKALPGELFFGEGSRLTVL.

The chain joins TRBV7-2 to TRBJ2-1; D perhaps matches TRBD1 (5 bases). Between the trimmed V and J ends, which lost 1 base and 4 bases, there was a span of 14 bases. CDR1 and CDR2 from the germline V gene are SGHTA and FQGNSA. The CDR3 loop spans 16 amino acids. CDR3 sequence: CASSLGPGSGYNEQFF. The CDR3 DNA sequence: TGTGCCAGCAGCTTAGGCCCAGGGTCCGGGTACAATGAGCAGTTCTTC.

The gene calls are TRBV7-9 and TRBJ1-6; D not resolved. V was cut by 10 bases and J by 8 bases, with 21 bases left in between. This CDR3 comprises 15 residues. Germline CDR1 SEHNR, CDR2 FQNEAQ (reference sequence). CDR3 region: CAILTGSGNYSPLHF. CDR3 DNA sequence: TGTGCCATCCTCACGGGGTCGGGCAACTATTCACCCCTCCACTTT. The entire variable domain, with the rest obtained from reference TRBV7-9 and TRBJ1-6, is as follows: DTGVSQNPRHKITKRGQNVTFRCDPISEHNRLYWYRQTLGQGPEFLTYFQNEAQLEKSRLLSDRFSAERPKGSFSTLEIQRTEQGDSAMYLCAILTGSGNYSPLHFGNGTRLTVT.

This clonotype has just a few counts. The gene calls are TRBV7-2 and TRBJ2-7; possible D gene TRBD2, 5 bases. V was pared by 5 bases and J by 3 bases, with 11 bases between. CDR3 length: 13 amino acids. The germline V gene encodes CDR1 SGHTA and CDR2 FQGNSA. CDR3: CASSMAGGYEQYF. In DNA, the CDR3 is TGTGCCAGCAGCATGGCGGGTGGCTACGAGCAGTACTTC.

In its sample, this clonotype was seen many times. This chain links TRBV20-1 with TRBJ1-6, with 11 positions matching TRBD1. From germline, CDR1 is DFQATT and CDR2 SNEGSKA (reference sequence). Trimming took 6 bases from V and 8 from J; bases not matched to a gene: 9. The CDR3 length is 15 residues. As DNA, the CDR3 is TGCAGTGCAAGGACAGGGGGCCAATGGGATTCACCCCTCCACTTT. As protein: CSARTGGQWDSPLHF.

The rearrangement joins TRBV20-1 to TRBJ1-2; 8 nucleotides line up with TRBD1. Per germline, CDR1 DFQATT and CDR2 SNEGSKA (reference sequence). With V trimmed by 5 bases and J by 6 bases, 17 bases remained unmatched. CDR3 length: 16 residues. CDR3 DNA: TGCAGTGCTTCTCTTGGCCCCACAGGGGGACCCGATGGCTACACCTTC. It specifies CSASLGPTGGPDGYTF.

This clonotype came up a few times. The chain uses TRBV7-2 and TRBJ2-7; 11 bases map to TRBD2. After removal of 4 bases from V and 3 bases from J, the junction contained 8 bases not matched to a gene. Germline V CDR1 and CDR2: SGHTA, FQGNSA. The CDR3 has 16 amino acids. The DNA of the CDR3 is TGTGCCAGCAGCTATGGGGCTAGCGGGGGGAGCTACGAGCAGTACTTC. This gives the protein CASSYGASGGSYEQYF.

V and J are TRBV14 and TRBJ1-2; D perhaps matches TRBD1 (5 bases). The CDR3 extends over 15 amino acids. V lost 1 base to trimming and J lost 6 bases, with 15 bases between them. CDR1 is SGHDN and CDR2 is FVKESK in the germline V gene. The CDR3 DNA follows: TGTGCCAGCAGCCAAGTCCTTACAGGCTCAGATGGCTACACCTTC. Translated: CASSQVLTGSDGYTF.

This clonotype was recorded at least ten times. The rearrangement uses TRBV6-2 or TRBV6-3 and TRBJ1-2; no clear D gene. The CDR3 loop spans 13 amino acids. The germline V and J ends were trimmed by 6 bases and 6 bases, with 14 bases remaining between them. Germline V gene lookup returns CDR1 MNHEY and CDR2 SVGEGT. The CDR3 nucleotides read TGTGCCAGCAGAGTTGAGGGTTCGAATGGCTACACCTTC. This encodes CASRVEGSNGYTF.

This clonotype has a count of ten or more. V gene TRBV12-3 or TRBV12-4 combines with J gene TRBJ2-7, with a weak D call TRBD1 (5 bases). There are 15 residues in the CDR3. Trimming left V 6 bases short and J 0 bases short, with 15 bases between. The CDR3 nucleotides read TGTGCCAGCAGCAGCAGGGATCCCAGCTCCTACGAGCAGTACTTC. Amino acid sequence: CASSSRDPSSYEQYF.

The rearrangement joins TRBV20-1 to TRBJ2-3; TRBD1 or TRBD2 may be the D gene (5 bases each). The V end was cut by 5 bases, the J end by 0 bases, with 18 bases between. In germline, CDR1 is DFQATT, CDR2 SNEGSKA (reference sequence). The CDR3 covers 16 residues. This CDR3 is CSAVGTAPLSTDTQYF. In DNA form, the CDR3 reads TGCAGTGCTGTTGGGACGGCACCCCTTAGCACAGATACGCAGTATTTT.

The rearrangement links TRBV4-3 to TRBJ2-1, with unresolved D. Germline assignment: CDR1 LGHNA and CDR2 YSLEER. This CDR3 contains 14 residues. V shed 3 bases and J shed 8 bases, with 14 bases lying between them. CDR3 coding DNA: TGCGCCAGCAGCCACCAGGATATTGGGGATGAGCAGTTCTTC. Translation gives CASSHQDIGDEQFF.

Only a few counts were recorded for this clonotype. The rearrangement joins TRBV27 to TRBJ1-1, with D possibly matching TRBD1 (6 bases). Per germline, CDR1 MNHEY and CDR2 SMNVEV (reference sequence). This CDR3 contains 16 residues. The germline V and J ends were trimmed by 0 bases and 1 base, with 12 bases remaining between them. DNA for the CDR3: TGTGCCAGCAGTTTATCTCTCGGGACAAAGAACACTGAAGCTTTCTTT. Translation gives CASSLSLGTKNTEAFF.

Points on this clonotype: A much larger clone is a single base away; this may be a read error. The chain links TRBV2 to TRBJ2-2, with 14 positions matching TRBD2. Germline values: CDR1 SNHLY, CDR2 FYNNEI. This CDR3 is built from 15 residues. The CDR3 coding sequence is TGTGCCACCAGTTGGGGACTAGCGGGAGCCGGGGAGCTGTTTTTT. Amino acid sequence: CATSWGLAGAGELFF.

This clonotype was seen a few times. V is TRBV28 and J is TRBJ2-6, with D unclear. There are 17 residues in the CDR3. The germline gives CDR1 MDHEN, CDR2 SYDVKM. V gave up 6 bases and J gave up 1 base, with 16 bases separating them. The CDR3 region has the DNA TGTGCCAGCAGCCCAACCAGACGAGTTTCTGGGGCCAACGTCCTGACTTTC. This sequence encodes CASSPTRRVSGANVLTF.

This clonotype was found once. This sequence joins TRBV24-1 and TRBJ2-2; possible D gene TRBD1, 5 bases. With 8 bases removed from V and 3 bases from J, the gap between germline ends came to 15 bases. Per the germline V gene, CDR1 is KGHDR and CDR2 is SFDVKD. The CDR3 covers 15 residues. This CDR3 reads CATMPDKTDTGELFF. CDR3 coding DNA: TGTGCCACCATGCCGGACAAGACGGACACCGGGGAGCTGTTTTTT.

Many counts were recorded for this clonotype. The rearrangement joins TRBV9 to TRBJ2-5; 8 bases are shared with TRBD2. Per the germline V gene, CDR1 is SGDLS and CDR2 is YYNGEE. With V trimmed by 0 bases and J by 5 bases, 9 bases remained unmatched. The CDR3 runs to 16 residues. As DNA, the CDR3 is TGTGCCAGCAGCGTAGCGAGCGGGGGACTAAAGGAGACCCAGTACTTC. It codes for CASSVASGGLKETQYF.

As DNA, the CDR3 is TGTGCCAGCAGTTACACGTTACCGGGACTAGCGCTAAATGAGCAGTTCTTC. This gives the protein CASSYTLPGLALNEQFF. V and J are TRBV6-5 and TRBJ2-1, with 10 bases identical to TRBD2. CDR3 length equals 17 residues. Losses at the gene ends were 2 bases for V and 7 bases for J; bases not matched to a gene: 11. The germline V gene encodes CDR1 MNHEY and CDR2 SVGAGI.

The chain couples TRBV5-5 to TRBJ2-6; D gene unclear. Germline CDR1 SGHKS, CDR2 YYEKEE (reference sequence). The CDR3 length is 14 residues. V was shortened by 4 bases and J by 6 bases, with 11 bases between the two germline ends. The CDR3 region is CASSPLTEANVLTF. CDR3 nucleotide sequence: TGTGCCAGCAGCCCATTAACTGAGGCCAACGTCCTGACTTTC. The full variable domain, completed using reference TRBV5-5 and TRBJ2-6, is DAGVTQSPTHLIKTRGQQVTLRCSPISGHKSVSWYQQVLGQGPQFIFQYYEKEERGRGNFPDRFSARQFPNYSSELNVNALLLGDSALYLCASSPLTEANVLTFGAGSRLTVL.

The chain joins TRBV9 to TRBJ2-5; 9 bases fit TRBD2. The V gene end was trimmed by 1 base and the J gene end by 5 bases; junction bases not matched to a gene: 6. The CDR3 has 15 amino acids. From germline, CDR1 is SGDLS and CDR2 YYNGEE. CDR3 residues: CASSVRGGAGETQYF. In nucleotides, the CDR3 is TGTGCCAGCAGCGTACGCGGGGGGGCCGGGGAGACCCAGTACTTC.

The V call is TRBV29-1, the J call TRBJ1-6; TRBD1 might be the D (6 bases). Trimming took 7 bases from V and 7 from J, leaving 20 bases between them. The CDR3 covers 15 residues. Germline CDR1 reads SQVTM; CDR2 reads ANQGSEA. This chain's CDR3 is CSASLGGGVNSPLHF. CDR3 nucleotides: TGCAGCGCCTCACTTGGGGGGGGCGTGAATTCACCCCTCCACTTT.

As regards this clonotype: The germline gene is not matched at one end of the junction; a read error may be the cause. This chain connects TRBV7-8 to TRBJ2-2; D perhaps matches TRBD2 (7 bases). The germline V gene encodes CDR1 SGHVS and CDR2 FQNEAQ. The CDR3 extends over 15 amino acids. The CDR3 protein is CASSLIAGDTGELLF. CDR3 coding DNA: TGTGCCAGCAGCTTAATTGCGGGGGACACCGGGGAGCTGCTTTTT.

This clonotype was detected many times. The V and J genes are TRBV10-3 and TRBJ2-7, with 9 positions matching TRBD1. Germline V gene sequence: CDR1 ENHRY, CDR2 SYGVKD. CDR3 length: 14 amino acids. V lost 6 bases, J lost 0 bases, and 3 bases stayed unmatched. CDR3 in DNA: TGTGCCATCAGGGGACAGGGATACTCCTACGAGCAGTACTTC. This encodes CAIRGQGYSYEQYF.

This clonotype showed up just a few times. The chain recombines TRBV5-1 with TRBJ2-5; 7 bases agree with TRBD2. Losses at the gene ends were 4 bases for V and 9 bases for J; bases not matched to a gene: 9. This CDR3 region has 13 residues. Germline assignment: CDR1 SGHRS and CDR2 YFSETQ. The CDR3 DNA sequence: TGCGCCAGCAGCACTGGCGGGCTAGCGGCCCAGTACTTC. Translation gives CASSTGGLAAQYF.